This T cell receptor beta chain came from a study of identical twins. Study-level findings and limits: Analyses based on zero insertions could be partly confounded by invariant MAIT and iNKT cells. The study found weaker excess twin sharing in beta out-of-frame sequences. Cord blood's abundant beta clonotypes had fewer insertions, unlike memory repertoires. Cross-sectional statistical analysis, not tracking of the same donors, underpinned the conclusions.

With 2 bases removed from V and 3 bases from J, the gap between germline ends came to 13 bases. Germline CDR1 LGHNA, CDR2 YSLEER. The CDR3 extends over 15 amino acids. TCRdb re-called the 5' RACE reads with MiXCR, one entry per CDR3 protein. Counted here are roughly 490,000 distinct CDR3 sequences, 14% occurring once; the ten biggest clones make up more than 0.8%. This clonotype was observed at least ten times. Its antigen remains unidentified. These sequences were also reported in another study, on yellow fever vaccine responses in identical twins.

The receptor was isolated from a woman aged 18-29 years in good health. V gene TRBV4-3 combines with J gene TRBJ1-2; D might be TRBD1 (5 bases). The sequencing input was CD4+ T cells sorted from blood. The CDR3 region is CASSQIGQEHYGYTF. In DNA, the CDR3 is TGCGCCAGCAGCCAAATTGGACAAGAACACTATGGCTACACCTTC.